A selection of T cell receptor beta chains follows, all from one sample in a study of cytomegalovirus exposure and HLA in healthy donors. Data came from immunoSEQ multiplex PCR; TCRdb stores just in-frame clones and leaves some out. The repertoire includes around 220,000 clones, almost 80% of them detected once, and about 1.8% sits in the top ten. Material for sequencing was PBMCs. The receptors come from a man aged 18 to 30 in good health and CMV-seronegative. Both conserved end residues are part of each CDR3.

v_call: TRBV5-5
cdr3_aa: CASSPSLPGYEQYF

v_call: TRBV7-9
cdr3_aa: CASSPRTEAFF

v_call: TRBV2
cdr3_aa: CASSEATGKYEQYF

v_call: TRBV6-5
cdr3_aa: CASSYEGRDGYTF

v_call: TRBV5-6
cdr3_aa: CASSPSPDTQYF

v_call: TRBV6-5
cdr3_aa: CASSYRTGASRELFF

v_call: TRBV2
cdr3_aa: CASRFGGSGNTIYF

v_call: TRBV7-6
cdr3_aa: CASSLRGTQKLFF

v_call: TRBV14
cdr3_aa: CASSHLGANTGELFF

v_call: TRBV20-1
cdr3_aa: CSAREQVEAFF

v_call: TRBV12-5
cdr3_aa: CASAEPPGGNTGELFF

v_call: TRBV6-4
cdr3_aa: CASSPDGNSGANVLTF

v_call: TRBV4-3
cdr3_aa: CASSQERLTNEQFF

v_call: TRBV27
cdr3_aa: CASSPRGKNEQFF

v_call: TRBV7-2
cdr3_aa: CASSGTSGSSYEQYF

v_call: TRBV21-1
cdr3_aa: CASSKAGAGAMSYEQYF

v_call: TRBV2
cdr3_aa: CASSDGGLAGDPYEQYF

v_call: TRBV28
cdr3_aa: CASSPAGPNSEAFF

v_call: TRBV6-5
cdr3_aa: CASRSPRRSTDTQYF

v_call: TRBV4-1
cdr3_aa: CASSQGGLVTFGTDTQYF

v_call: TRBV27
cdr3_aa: CASSTRDTYGYTF

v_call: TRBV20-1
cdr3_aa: CSAPRTGEAFF

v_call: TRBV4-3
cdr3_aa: CASSQDELTSITNYGYTF

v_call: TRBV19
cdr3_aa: CASSPRRGTLTGELFF

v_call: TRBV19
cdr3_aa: CASMPTAGYEQYF

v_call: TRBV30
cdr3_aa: CAWSPGLAQETQYF

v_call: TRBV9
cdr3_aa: CASSVDGEHLPQFF

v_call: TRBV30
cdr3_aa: CAWSVIAGLDNEQFF

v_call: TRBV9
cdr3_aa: CASSVRRLFNTEAFF

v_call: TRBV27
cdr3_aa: CASSATGRVRETQYF

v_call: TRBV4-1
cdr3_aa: CASSQEPGTGQAYEQYF

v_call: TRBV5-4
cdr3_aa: CASSPGQASYEQYF

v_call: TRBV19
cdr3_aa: CASSIGAKNSNQPQHF

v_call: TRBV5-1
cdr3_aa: CASSLAMLAGAHEQFF

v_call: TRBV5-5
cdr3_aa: CASRGLISGNTIYF

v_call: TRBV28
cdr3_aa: CASSLSQGPGNTIYF

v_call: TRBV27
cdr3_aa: CASTPTSGSFYEQYF

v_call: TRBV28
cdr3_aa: CASSLPPTDSHSGEQYF

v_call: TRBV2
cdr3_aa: CASSSLREGGTGELFF

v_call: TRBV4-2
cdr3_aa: CASSQDSSLYNEQFF

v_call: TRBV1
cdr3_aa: CTSRSKAGSYEQYF

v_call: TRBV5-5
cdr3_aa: CASSLVELVNEQFF

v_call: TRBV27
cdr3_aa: CASSMGGPSNEQFF

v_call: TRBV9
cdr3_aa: CASSVIGEETQYF

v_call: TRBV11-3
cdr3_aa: CASTLGQGDTEAFF

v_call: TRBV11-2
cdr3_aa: CASSFALGGAGYTF

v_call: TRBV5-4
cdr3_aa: CASSLSSSGSGDTQYF

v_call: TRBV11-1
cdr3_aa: CASSLPGQGAGGYTF

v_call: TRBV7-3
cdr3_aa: CASSLYQGTGELFF

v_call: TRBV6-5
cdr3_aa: CASQLAGGSNEQFF

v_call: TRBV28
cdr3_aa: CASTLDGDLGYTF

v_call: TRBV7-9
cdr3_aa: CASSLDVGRANEQFF

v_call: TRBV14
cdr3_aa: CASSLTDRDWNTIYF

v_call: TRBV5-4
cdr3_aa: CASSRWTGLLSQDEQYF